This TCR beta chain was captured in a study of Ad26.COV2.S vaccination and SARS-CoV-2 variants. Study at large: This donor came from the COV1001 trial of Ad26.COV2.S. The authors gave Ad26.COV2.S intramuscularly, either once or twice 56 days apart. Study results and limitations: Participants given vaccine showed non-spike TCR breadth similar to that of placebo recipients.

Worth noting for this clone: The target antigen is unknown.

This CDR3 is built from 15 residues. The V end lost 0 bases, the J end lost 5 bases, and 11 bases lay between the germline ends. CDR1 and CDR2 from the germline V gene are ENHRY and SYGVKD. Repertoires were generated with immunoSEQ multiplex PCR, while TCRdb's copy carries only in-frame clones and drops some. The sample holds a few hundred thousand clones, around 87% seen once. The sample's treatment: 15 to 20 received Ad26.COV2.S at low or high dose, single or two shots; a few received placebo; per-sample allocation not given. Sampling happened 63 days after the first vaccine or placebo injection. This person who donated was an adult of 18-55 years in Boston.

The source was peripheral blood, collected in a trial of Ad26.COV2.S vaccine versus placebo. This chain links TRBV10-3 with TRBJ2-1; TRBD2 is a possible D gene (5 bases). The TCR sequence derives from a person aged 18-60 years who received the Ad26.COV2.S COVID-19 vaccine or a placebo. CDR3 in DNA: TGTGCCATCAGTGAGTCCCGGGGAAACGACAATGAGCAGTTCTTC. This encodes CAISESRGNDNEQFF.